This T cell receptor beta chain was observed in a study of T cell repertoires in cytomegalovirus infection. Study as a whole: Matching HLA type, along with CMV infection, was indicated by public TCR beta signatures.

TCRdb redid the calling of the reads with MiXCR, one entry per CDR3 protein. Of about 360,000 distinct CDR3 sequences in the sample, around a sixth are singletons; the top ten hold under 9%. The CDR3 is made up of 16 amino acids. With 5 bases clipped from V and 1 base from J, the junction kept 9 bases outside the gene matches. Germline assignment: CDR1 SEHNR and CDR2 FQNEAQ (reference sequence). The chain uses TRBV7-9 and TRBJ2-3, with TRBD2 matching 7 bases. The sample was PBMCs. The source is a human donor in good health (CMV status not recorded). Some clones in this sample may be carry-over from other donors' samples. CDR3 loop: CASSPEGGWGTDTQYF. The CDR3 DNA reads TGTGCCAGCAGCCCCGAGGGAGGGTGGGGCACAGATACGCAGTATTTT.